Sequencing of this T cell receptor (beta chain) was carried out in a study of neoadjuvant anti-PD-1 for oral cavity cancer. Whole-study context: Patients mostly received three to four biweekly nivolumab doses at 3 mg/kg before surgery. Findings and limits, study-wide: Higher pretreatment Treg/Th17 ratios tracked higher pretreatment blood clonality.

Tumor libraries mostly used about 4.5 ug genomic DNA, two replicates each. Assay used: immunoSEQ multiplex PCR; TCRdb lists only in-frame clones, some missing. The sample consists of about 9,300 clones, approximately 61% of them appearing once. This clone has a handful of counts. Its antigen remains unknown. Cohort: HPV-negative, locally advanced oral cavity squamous cell carcinoma patients. Trimming pared 1 base from V and 7 bases from J, leaving 20 bases between. Germline CDR1 reads SGHVS; CDR2 reads FNYEAQ. CDR3 length equals 16 residues. Sequenced material: tumor tissue, taken before nivolumab (anti-PD-1) treatment. The sequence was obtained from a person between 40 and 85 years old with oral cavity squamous cell carcinoma. The chain recombines TRBV7-6 with TRBJ2-7, with D perhaps TRBD2 (5 bases). The CDR3 here is CASSLVVSDSRREQYF. In nucleotides, the CDR3 is TGTGCCAGCAGCTTAGTGGTTAGCGACTCGAGAAGGGAGCAGTACTTC.